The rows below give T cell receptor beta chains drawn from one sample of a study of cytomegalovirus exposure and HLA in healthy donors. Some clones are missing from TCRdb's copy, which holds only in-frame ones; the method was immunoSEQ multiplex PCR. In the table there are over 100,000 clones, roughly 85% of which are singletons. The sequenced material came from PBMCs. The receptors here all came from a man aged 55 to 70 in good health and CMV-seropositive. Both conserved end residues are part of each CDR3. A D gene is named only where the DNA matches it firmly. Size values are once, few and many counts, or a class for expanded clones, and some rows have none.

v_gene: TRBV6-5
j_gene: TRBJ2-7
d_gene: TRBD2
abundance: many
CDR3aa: CASSYIAGGSYEQYF
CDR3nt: TGTGCCAGCAGTTACATAGCGGGGGGATCCTACGAGCAGTACTTC

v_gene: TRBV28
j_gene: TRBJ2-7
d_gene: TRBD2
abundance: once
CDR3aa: CASRPSVAGVYEQYF
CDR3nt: TGTGCCAGCAGACCTTCGGTAGCGGGAGTCTACGAGCAGTACTTC

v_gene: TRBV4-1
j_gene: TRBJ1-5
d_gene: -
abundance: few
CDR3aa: CASSQEWPRVSQPQHF
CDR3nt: TGCGCCAGCAGCCAAGAGTGGCCTAGAGTCAGTCAGCCCCAGCATTTT

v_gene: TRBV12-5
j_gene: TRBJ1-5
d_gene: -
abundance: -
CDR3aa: CASGLGQASQPQHF
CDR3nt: TGTGCTAGTGGTTTGGGCCAGGCGTCTCAGCCCCAGCATTTT

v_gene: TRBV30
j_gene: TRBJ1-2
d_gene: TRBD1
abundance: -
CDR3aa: CAWRGQPLGYGYTF
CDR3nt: TGTGCCTGGAGGGGACAGCCTCTGGGCTATGGCTACACCTTC

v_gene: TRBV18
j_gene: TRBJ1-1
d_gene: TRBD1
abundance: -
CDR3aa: CASSPLQGARTEAFF
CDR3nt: TGTGCCAGCTCACCGTTACAGGGGGCGAGGACTGAAGCTTTCTTT

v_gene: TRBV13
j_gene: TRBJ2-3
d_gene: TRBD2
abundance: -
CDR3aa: CASSLSGLAVSTDTQYF
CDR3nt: TGTGCCAGCAGCTTAAGTGGCCTAGCGGTTAGCACAGATACGCAGTATTTT

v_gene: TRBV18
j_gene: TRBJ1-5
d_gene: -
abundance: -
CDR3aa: CASSPPGQVNQPQHF
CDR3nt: TGTGCCAGCTCACCACCAGGTCAGGTCAATCAGCCCCAGCATTTT

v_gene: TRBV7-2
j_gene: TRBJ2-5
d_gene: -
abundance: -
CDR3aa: CASSPFRGETQYF
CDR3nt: TGTGCCAGCAGCCCCTTCCGGGGGGAGACCCAGTACTTC

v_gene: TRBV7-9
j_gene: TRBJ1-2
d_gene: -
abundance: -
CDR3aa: CASGASGYTF
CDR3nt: TGTGCCAGCGGGGCAAGTGGCTACACCTTC

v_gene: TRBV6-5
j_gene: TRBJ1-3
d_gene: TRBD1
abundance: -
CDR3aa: CASSSSDRGLGNTIYF
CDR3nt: TGTGCCAGCAGTTCGTCGGACAGGGGGTTAGGAAACACCATATATTTT

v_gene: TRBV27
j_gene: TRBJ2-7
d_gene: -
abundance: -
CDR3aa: CASSLGGQTYEQYF
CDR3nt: TGTGCCAGCAGTTTGGGGGGACAGACCTACGAGCAGTACTTC

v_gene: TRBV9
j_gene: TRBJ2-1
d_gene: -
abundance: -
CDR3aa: CASSVGTGGGAVDEQFF
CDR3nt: TGTGCCAGCAGCGTAGGGACTGGAGGGGGGGCGGTCGATGAGCAGTTCTTC

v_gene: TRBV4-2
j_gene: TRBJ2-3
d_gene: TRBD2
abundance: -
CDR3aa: CASSQTGGNTDTQYF
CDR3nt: TGTGCCAGCAGCCAAACGGGGGGGAACACAGATACGCAGTATTTT

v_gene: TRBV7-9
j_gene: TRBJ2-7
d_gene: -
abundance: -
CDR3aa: CASSLRYTYEQYF
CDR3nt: TGTGCCAGCAGCCTCAGGTACACCTACGAGCAGTACTTC

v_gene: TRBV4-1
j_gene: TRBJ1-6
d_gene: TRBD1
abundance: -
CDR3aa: CASSDRELNSPLHF
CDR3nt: TGCGCCAGCAGCGACAGGGAATTGAATTCACCCCTCCACTTT

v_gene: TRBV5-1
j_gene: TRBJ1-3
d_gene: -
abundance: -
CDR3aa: CASSSGMGVSGNTIYF
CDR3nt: TGCGCCAGCAGCTCGGGCATGGGAGTCTCTGGAAACACCATATATTTT

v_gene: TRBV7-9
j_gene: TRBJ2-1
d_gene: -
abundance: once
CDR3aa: CASSLRRKGWSGKNNEQFF
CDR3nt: TGTGCCAGCAGCCTAAGGCGTAAGGGCTGGAGCGGAAAGAACAATGAGCAGTTCTTC

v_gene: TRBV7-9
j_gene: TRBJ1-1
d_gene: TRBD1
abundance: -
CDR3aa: CASSPEPGQGFVPRAFF
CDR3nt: TGTGCCAGCAGCCCCGAGCCGGGACAGGGCTTTGTCCCTAGGGCTTTCTTT